Listed below are T cell receptor beta chains from one sample, sequenced in a study of CD8+ T cells in alopecia areata. The repertoire was sequenced with immunoSEQ multiplex PCR; TCRdb's copy has only in-frame clones and lacks some. This table has under 250,000 clones, around three fifths appearing once. The source material was CD4+ T cells sorted from blood, sampled at week 4, from a patient treated with tofacitinib. The receptors were gathered from a human donor with alopecia areata. The CDR3 runs from the conserved cysteine through the conserved F or W. D genes are given only for firm matches. Where a row states a size, it is once, few, many or the class of an expanded clone; other rows omit it.

J gene: TRBJ1-2
V gene: TRBV10-3
clone size: -
D gene: -
CDR3 protein: CAISEPGAYGYTF
CDR3 DNA: TGTGCCATCAGTGAGCCGGGTGCCTATGGCTACACCTTC

J gene: TRBJ2-4
V gene: TRBV29-1
clone size: -
D gene: TRBD2
CDR3 protein: CSVVTSGVGNIQYF
CDR3 DNA: TGCAGCGTAGTGACTAGCGGGGTCGGAAACATTCAGTACTTC

J gene: TRBJ2-1
V gene: TRBV4-3
clone size: -
D gene: -
CDR3 protein: CASSQGPGRENEQFF
CDR3 DNA: TGCGCCAGCAGCCAAGGTCCGGGGCGCGAGAATGAGCAGTTCTTC

J gene: TRBJ2-6
V gene: TRBV5-4
clone size: -
D gene: TRBD1
CDR3 protein: CATQGEPNSGANVLTF
CDR3 DNA: TGTGCCACCCAGGGGGAGCCGAACTCTGGGGCCAACGTCCTGACTTTC

J gene: TRBJ1-5
V gene: TRBV6-1
clone size: few
D gene: -
CDR3 protein: CASAYSHSNQPQHF
CDR3 DNA: TGTGCCAGCGCATACAGCCATAGCAATCAGCCCCAGCATTTT

J gene: TRBJ2-3
V gene: TRBV7-2
clone size: few
D gene: -
CDR3 protein: CASSLAGEKTDTQYF
CDR3 DNA: TGTGCCAGCAGCTTAGCGGGGGAAAAAACAGATACGCAGTATTTT

J gene: TRBJ2-3
V gene: TRBV29-1
clone size: -
D gene: -
CDR3 protein: CSVETGTDTQYF
CDR3 DNA: TGCAGCGTTGAGACCGGGACAGATACGCAGTATTTT

J gene: TRBJ1-3
V gene: TRBV30
clone size: -
D gene: -
CDR3 protein: CAWGSGNTIYF
CDR3 DNA: TGTGCCTGGGGATCGGGAAACACCATATATTTT

J gene: TRBJ1-6
V gene: TRBV4-1
clone size: -
D gene: -
CDR3 protein: CASSQEGNSPLHF
CDR3 DNA: TGCGCCAGCAGCCAAGAAGGCAATTCACCCCTCCACTTT

J gene: TRBJ1-2
V gene: TRBV29-1
clone size: -
D gene: TRBD1
CDR3 protein: CSVSRQGVNYGYTF
CDR3 DNA: TGCAGCGTTAGTAGACAGGGCGTTAACTATGGCTACACCTTC

J gene: TRBJ2-3
V gene: TRBV29-1
clone size: -
D gene: -
CDR3 protein: CSVGGSDTQYF
CDR3 DNA: TGCAGCGTTGGAGGGTCAGATACGCAGTATTTT

J gene: TRBJ1-5
V gene: TRBV5-6
clone size: -
D gene: -
CDR3 protein: CASSHQGSHNQPQHF
CDR3 DNA: TGTGCCAGCAGCCATCAGGGCTCCCACAATCAGCCCCAGCATTTT

J gene: TRBJ2-1
V gene: TRBV29-1
clone size: few
D gene: -
CDR3 protein: CSVESGQGVDEQFF
CDR3 DNA: TGCAGCGTTGAAAGCGGGCAGGGCGTCGATGAGCAGTTCTTC

J gene: TRBJ1-1
V gene: TRBV7-2
clone size: few
D gene: -
CDR3 protein: CASSLVSGESNTEAFF
CDR3 DNA: TGTGCCAGCAGCTTAGTATCAGGGGAATCGAACACTGAAGCTTTCTTT

J gene: TRBJ1-2
V gene: TRBV29-1
clone size: -
D gene: -
CDR3 protein: CSVRESPNYGYTF
CDR3 DNA: TGCAGCGTTAGGGAAAGCCCTAACTATGGCTACACCTTC

J gene: TRBJ1-2
V gene: TRBV11-2
clone size: many
D gene: -
CDR3 protein: CASSPAPGGGYTF
CDR3 DNA: TGTGCCAGCAGCCCAGCCCCAGGTGGTGGCTACACCTTC

J gene: TRBJ2-5
V gene: TRBV25-1
clone size: -
D gene: -
CDR3 protein: CASSQPRGWETQYF
CDR3 DNA: TGTGCCAGCAGCCAACCCAGGGGATGGGAGACCCAGTACTTC

J gene: TRBJ2-7
V gene: TRBV5-1
clone size: -
D gene: -
CDR3 protein: CASSLEAVNYEQYF
CDR3 DNA: TGCGCCAGCAGCTTGGAGGCGGTGAACTACGAGCAGTACTTC

J gene: TRBJ2-3
V gene: TRBV29-1
clone size: -
D gene: TRBD2
CDR3 protein: CSVAGRVKDTQYF
CDR3 DNA: TGCAGCGTGGCCGGGAGGGTCAAAGATACGCAGTATTTT

J gene: TRBJ2-1
V gene: TRBV2
clone size: few
D gene: -
CDR3 protein: CASSDAIVRSSYNEQFF
CDR3 DNA: TGTGCCAGCAGCGACGCGATCGTGAGGAGCTCCTACAATGAGCAGTTCTTC

J gene: TRBJ2-5
V gene: TRBV2
clone size: -
D gene: -
CDR3 protein: CASSVRWETQYF
CDR3 DNA: TGTGCCAGCAGTGTGCGGTGGGAGACCCAGTACTTC

J gene: TRBJ2-1
V gene: TRBV11-1
clone size: -
D gene: -
CDR3 protein: CASSPRGPSYNEQFF
CDR3 DNA: TGTGCCAGCAGTCCCCGGGGGCCCTCCTACAATGAGCAGTTCTTC

J gene: TRBJ1-1
V gene: TRBV29-1
clone size: -
D gene: -
CDR3 protein: CSVATQGNTEAFF
CDR3 DNA: TGCAGCGTTGCAACACAGGGAAACACTGAAGCTTTCTTT

J gene: TRBJ1-2
V gene: TRBV20-1
clone size: -
D gene: -
CDR3 protein: CSSSGVGGYTF
CDR3 DNA: TGCAGTTCCTCAGGCGTTGGTGGCTACACCTTC

J gene: TRBJ2-2
V gene: TRBV29-1
clone size: -
D gene: -
CDR3 protein: CSVESGAGELFF
CDR3 DNA: TGCAGCGTTGAATCGGGGGCCGGGGAGCTGTTTTTT

J gene: TRBJ2-1
V gene: TRBV7-2
clone size: few
D gene: -
CDR3 protein: CASSQSRGQNNEQFF
CDR3 DNA: TGTGCCAGCAGCCAATCCCGGGGCCAAAACAATGAGCAGTTCTTC

J gene: TRBJ2-7
V gene: TRBV7-9
clone size: -
D gene: -
CDR3 protein: CASSQSTTWEQYF
CDR3 DNA: TGTGCCAGCAGCCAGAGTACAACGTGGGAGCAGTACTTC

J gene: TRBJ2-7
V gene: TRBV6-5
clone size: -
D gene: -
CDR3 protein: CASSSDVYEQYF
CDR3 DNA: TGTGCCAGCAGTTCGGACGTCTACGAGCAGTACTTC

J gene: TRBJ2-7
V gene: TRBV19
clone size: few
D gene: TRBD2
CDR3 protein: CASSSGTSGGSYEQYF
CDR3 DNA: TGTGCCAGTAGTTCCGGGACTAGCGGGGGGAGCTACGAGCAGTACTTC

J gene: TRBJ1-2
V gene: TRBV25-1
clone size: -
D gene: TRBD1
CDR3 protein: CASSDPGQGWHGYTF
CDR3 DNA: TGTGCCAGCAGTGACCCCGGACAGGGATGGCATGGCTACACCTTC

J gene: TRBJ1-1
V gene: TRBV4-3
clone size: -
D gene: -
CDR3 protein: CASSQDRVNTEAFF
CDR3 DNA: TGCGCCAGCAGCCAAGATAGAGTGAACACTGAAGCTTTCTTT

J gene: TRBJ2-1
V gene: TRBV2
clone size: -
D gene: -
CDR3 protein: CASSIPGGGHNEQFF
CDR3 DNA: TGTGCCAGCAGTATCCCAGGGGGGGGACACAATGAGCAGTTCTTC

J gene: TRBJ2-3
V gene: TRBV10-3
clone size: -
D gene: TRBD1
CDR3 protein: CAIRGQDKSTDTQYF
CDR3 DNA: TGTGCCATCAGAGGACAGGACAAGTCCACAGATACGCAGTATTTT

J gene: TRBJ2-3
V gene: TRBV4-3
clone size: -
D gene: TRBD1
CDR3 protein: CASSQGQQGAADTQYF
CDR3 DNA: TGCGCCAGCAGCCAAGGGCAACAGGGGGCCGCAGATACGCAGTATTTT

J gene: TRBJ1-2
V gene: TRBV20-1
clone size: -
D gene: -
CDR3 protein: CSARGTAVTF
CDR3 DNA: TGCAGTGCTAGAGGGACCGCGGTGACCTTC

J gene: TRBJ2-7
V gene: TRBV2
clone size: -
D gene: -
CDR3 protein: CASSEGTVSSYEQYF
CDR3 DNA: TGTGCCAGCAGTGAGGGAACGGTTAGCTCCTACGAGCAGTACTTC

J gene: TRBJ2-7
V gene: TRBV29-1
clone size: few
D gene: TRBD1
CDR3 protein: CSVEGQGMHEQYF
CDR3 DNA: TGCAGCGTAGAGGGACAGGGGATGCACGAGCAGTACTTC

J gene: TRBJ2-3
V gene: TRBV4-3
clone size: -
D gene: -
CDR3 protein: CASSTNQGLSWDTQYF
CDR3 DNA: TGCGCCAGCAGCACAAATCAGGGGCTCTCTTGGGATACGCAGTATTTT

J gene: TRBJ2-5
V gene: TRBV7-8
clone size: -
D gene: -
CDR3 protein: CASSLAGNPRKTQYF
CDR3 DNA: TGTGCCAGCAGCTTAGCAGGGAACCCTCGAAAGACCCAGTACTTC

J gene: TRBJ2-3
V gene: TRBV27
clone size: -
D gene: -
CDR3 protein: CASSLRTKRAVTDTQYF
CDR3 DNA: TGTGCCAGCAGTTTAAGGACCAAACGAGCGGTCACTGATACGCAGTATTTT

J gene: TRBJ1-1
V gene: TRBV29-1
clone size: -
D gene: -
CDR3 protein: CSVGDLNTEAFF
CDR3 DNA: TGCAGCGTTGGGGACTTGAACACTGAAGCTTTCTTT

J gene: TRBJ2-6
V gene: TRBV14
clone size: -
D gene: -
CDR3 protein: CASSPLGTGANVLTF
CDR3 DNA: TGTGCCAGCAGCCCTCTCGGGACTGGGGCCAACGTCCTGACTTTC

J gene: TRBJ2-7
V gene: TRBV4-1
clone size: -
D gene: TRBD2
CDR3 protein: CASSQDVTSGVKSQYF
CDR3 DNA: TGCGCCAGCAGCCAAGATGTCACTAGCGGGGTAAAGTCGCAGTACTTC

J gene: TRBJ1-2
V gene: TRBV30
clone size: -
D gene: TRBD1
CDR3 protein: CACPGQGVYGYTF
CDR3 DNA: TGTGCCTGCCCCGGGCAGGGGGTGTATGGCTACACCTTC

J gene: TRBJ1-5
V gene: TRBV19
clone size: -
D gene: -
CDR3 protein: CASSIGGDQPQHF
CDR3 DNA: TGTGCCAGTAGTATCGGAGGGGATCAGCCCCAGCATTTT

J gene: TRBJ2-7
V gene: TRBV7-2
clone size: once
D gene: -
CDR3 protein: CASSLVREQYF
CDR3 DNA: TGTGCCAGCAGCTTAGTTAGGGAGCAGTACTTC

J gene: TRBJ2-1
V gene: TRBV29-1
clone size: once
D gene: TRBD2
CDR3 protein: CSTREGLAGSTAYNEQFF
CDR3 DNA: TGCAGCACGAGAGAGGGGCTAGCGGGGAGTACGGCCTACAATGAGCAGTTCTTC

J gene: TRBJ2-6
V gene: TRBV6-4
clone size: few
D gene: -
CDR3 protein: CASSDQNSGANVLTF
CDR3 DNA: TGTGCCAGCAGTGATCAGAACTCTGGGGCCAACGTCCTGACTTTC

J gene: TRBJ1-1
V gene: TRBV30
clone size: -
D gene: TRBD1
CDR3 protein: CAWMGTGVAFF
CDR3 DNA: TGTGCCTGGATGGGGACAGGGGTTGCTTTCTTT

J gene: TRBJ2-5
V gene: TRBV5-6
clone size: -
D gene: -
CDR3 protein: CASSLVSRRETQYF
CDR3 DNA: TGTGCCAGCAGCTTGGTATCCAGGAGAGAGACCCAGTACTTC

J gene: TRBJ2-1
V gene: TRBV14
clone size: many
D gene: TRBD2
CDR3 protein: CASSPTSGGAGEQFF
CDR3 DNA: TGTGCCAGCAGCCCCACCAGCGGGGGGGCGGGGGAGCAGTTCTTC

J gene: TRBJ1-2
V gene: TRBV7-2
clone size: -
D gene: -
CDR3 protein: CASSTRSTYGYTF
CDR3 DNA: TGTGCCAGCAGCACGAGGTCTACCTATGGCTACACCTTC

J gene: TRBJ2-2
V gene: TRBV4-1
clone size: -
D gene: -
CDR3 protein: CASSQAWVPNTGELFF
CDR3 DNA: TGCGCCAGCAGCCAAGCGTGGGTTCCGAACACCGGGGAGCTGTTTTTT

J gene: TRBJ1-2
V gene: TRBV27
clone size: few
D gene: TRBD1
CDR3 protein: CASTPQGRGQGVSRYGYTF
CDR3 DNA: TGTGCCAGCACGCCTCAGGGACGGGGACAGGGAGTCAGTCGCTATGGCTACACCTTC

J gene: TRBJ2-1
V gene: TRBV9
clone size: -
D gene: TRBD1
CDR3 protein: CASSPGGRLNEQFF
CDR3 DNA: TGTGCCAGCAGCCCAGGGGGACGCCTCAATGAGCAGTTCTTC

J gene: TRBJ2-6
V gene: TRBV28
clone size: few
D gene: -
CDR3 protein: CASSPERSGANVLTF
CDR3 DNA: TGTGCCAGCAGTCCGGAAAGGTCTGGGGCCAACGTCCTGACTTTC

J gene: TRBJ2-3
V gene: TRBV7-2
clone size: -
D gene: -
CDR3 protein: CASTLLAGAVTDTQYF
CDR3 DNA: TGTGCCAGCACCCTTCTGGCGGGGGCCGTCACAGATACGCAGTATTTT

J gene: TRBJ1-6
V gene: TRBV14
clone size: -
D gene: TRBD1
CDR3 protein: CASSHRTGTGVSPLHF
CDR3 DNA: TGTGCCAGCAGCCATAGAACCGGGACAGGGGTTTCACCCCTCCACTTT

J gene: TRBJ2-2
V gene: TRBV30
clone size: -
D gene: -
CDR3 protein: CAWGTGNTGELFF
CDR3 DNA: TGTGCCTGGGGAACAGGGAACACCGGGGAGCTGTTTTTT